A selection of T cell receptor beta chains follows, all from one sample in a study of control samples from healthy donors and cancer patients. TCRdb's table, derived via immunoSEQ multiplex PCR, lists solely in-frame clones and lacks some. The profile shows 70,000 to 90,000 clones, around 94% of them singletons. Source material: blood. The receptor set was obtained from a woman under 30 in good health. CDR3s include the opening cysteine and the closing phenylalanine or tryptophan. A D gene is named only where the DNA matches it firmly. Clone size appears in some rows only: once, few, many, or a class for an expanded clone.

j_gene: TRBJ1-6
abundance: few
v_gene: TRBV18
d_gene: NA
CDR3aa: CASSPSRTGNSPLHF
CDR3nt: TGTGCCAGCTCACCGAGTCGGACGGGGAATTCACCCCTCCACTTT

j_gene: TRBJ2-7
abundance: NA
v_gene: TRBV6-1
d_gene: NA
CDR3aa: CASSEWSGNPEQYF
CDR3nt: TGTGCCAGCAGTGAATGGTCTGGAAACCCCGAGCAGTACTTC

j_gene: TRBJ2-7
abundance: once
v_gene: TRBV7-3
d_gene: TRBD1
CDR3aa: CASSLGQGRAYEQYF
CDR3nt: TGTGCCAGCAGCCTTGGACAGGGAAGGGCCTACGAGCAGTACTTC

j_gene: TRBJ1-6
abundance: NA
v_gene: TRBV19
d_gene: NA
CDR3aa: CATTDPLSLLHF
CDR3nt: TGTGCCACCACCGACCCTTTATCTCTCCTCCACTTT

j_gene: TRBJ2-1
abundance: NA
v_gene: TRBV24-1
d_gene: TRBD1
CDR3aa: CATSDLTGGNEQFF
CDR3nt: TGTGCCACCAGTGACTTGACAGGGGGGAATGAGCAGTTCTTC

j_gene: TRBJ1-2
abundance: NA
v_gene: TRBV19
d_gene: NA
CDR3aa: CASSTLGPGGSGYTF
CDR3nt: TGTGCCAGTAGTACGCTAGGGCCGGGGGGTTCTGGCTACACCTTC

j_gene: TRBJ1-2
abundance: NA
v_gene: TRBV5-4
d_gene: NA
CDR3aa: CASSLETGMGYTF
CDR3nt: TGTGCCAGCAGCTTGGAAACAGGGATGGGCTACACCTTC

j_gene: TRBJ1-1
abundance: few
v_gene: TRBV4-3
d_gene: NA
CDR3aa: CASSQGPVDTEAFF
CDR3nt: TGCGCCAGCAGCCAAGGACCGGTGGACACTGAAGCTTTCTTT

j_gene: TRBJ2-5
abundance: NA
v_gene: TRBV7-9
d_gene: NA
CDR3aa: CASSFVGGQETQYF
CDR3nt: TGTGCCAGCAGCTTCGTGGGGGGTCAAGAGACCCAGTACTTC

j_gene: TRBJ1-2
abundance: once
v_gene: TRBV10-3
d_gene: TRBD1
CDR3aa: CAISEGGDRGYGYTF
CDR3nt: TGTGCCATCAGTGAAGGTGGCGACAGGGGTTATGGCTACACCTTC

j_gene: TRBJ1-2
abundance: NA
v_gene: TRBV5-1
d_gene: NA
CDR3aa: CASSLGAGTDYGYTF
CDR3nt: TGCGCCAGCAGCTTGGGGGCCGGGACGGACTATGGCTACACCTTC

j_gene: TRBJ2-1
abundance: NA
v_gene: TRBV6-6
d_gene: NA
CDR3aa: CASSLGHEAEQFF
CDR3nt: TGTGCCAGCAGTCTGGGACACGAAGCTGAGCAGTTCTTC

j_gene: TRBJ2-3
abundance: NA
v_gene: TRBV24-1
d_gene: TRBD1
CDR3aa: CATSENRGQRTDTQYF
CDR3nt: TGTGCCACCAGCGAGAACAGGGGGCAGAGGACAGATACGCAGTATTTT

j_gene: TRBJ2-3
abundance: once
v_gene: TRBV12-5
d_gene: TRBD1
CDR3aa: CASGLGTGSTDTQYF
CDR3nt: TGTGCTAGTGGTTTGGGGACAGGTAGCACAGATACGCAGTATTTT

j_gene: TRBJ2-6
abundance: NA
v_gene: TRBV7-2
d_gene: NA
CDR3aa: CASSLRGHSDSGANVLTF
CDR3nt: TGTGCCAGCAGCTTAAGGGGACACTCTGACTCTGGGGCCAACGTCCTGACTTTC

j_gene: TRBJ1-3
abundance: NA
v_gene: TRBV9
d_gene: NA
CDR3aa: CASSVAVTGGNTIYF
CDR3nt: TGTGCCAGCAGCGTAGCAGTCACGGGGGGAAACACCATATATTTT

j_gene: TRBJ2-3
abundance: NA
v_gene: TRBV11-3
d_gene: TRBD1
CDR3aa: CASSQTSTGANTDTQYF
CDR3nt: TGTGCCAGCAGCCAAACATCGACAGGGGCGAACACAGATACGCAGTATTTT

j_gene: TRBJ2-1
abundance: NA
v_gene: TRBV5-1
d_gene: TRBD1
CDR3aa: CASSLGGQRSYNEQFF
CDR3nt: TGCGCCAGCAGCTTGGGGGGACAGCGCTCCTACAATGAGCAGTTCTTC